A selection of T cell receptor beta chains follows, all from one sample in a study of cytomegalovirus exposure and HLA in healthy donors. Assay: immunoSEQ multiplex PCR; the TCRdb copy retains only in-frame clones and omits some. The table has around 150,000 clones, around 84% seen once. The sequenced sample consisted of PBMCs. Every receptor here comes from a man between 18 and 29 years old in good health and CMV-seronegative. Both conserved end residues are trimmed from each CDR3. Each record gives: J gene, D gene, V gene, CDR3 length, CDR3 protein. D genes are given only for firm matches.

j_call: TRBJ2-5
d_call: TRBD2
v_call: TRBV7-9
cdr3_length: 17
cdr3_aa: ASSPRIAGGPGGQETQY

j_call: TRBJ2-7
d_call: TRBD2
v_call: TRBV6-5
cdr3_length: 13
cdr3_aa: ASRLTSGVTYEQY

j_call: TRBJ2-1
d_call: .
v_call: TRBV5-1
cdr3_length: 14
cdr3_aa: ASSLGGVSSYNEQF

j_call: TRBJ2-1
d_call: .
v_call: TRBV27
cdr3_length: 11
cdr3_aa: ASGRGPNNEQF

j_call: .
d_call: .
v_call: TRBV28
cdr3_length: 12
cdr3_aa: ASTTGLLSYEQY

j_call: TRBJ1-3
d_call: TRBD1
v_call: TRBV10-3
cdr3_length: 14
cdr3_aa: AISNGQGLSGNTIY

j_call: TRBJ2-7
d_call: .
v_call: TRBV5-6
cdr3_length: 15
cdr3_aa: ASTSPREQGIFYEQY

j_call: TRBJ1-1
d_call: TRBD1
v_call: TRBV27
cdr3_length: 13
cdr3_aa: ASSPLGTGDTEAF

j_call: TRBJ2-1
d_call: .
v_call: TRBV15
cdr3_length: 15
cdr3_aa: ATSRVGGTGVGNEQF

j_call: TRBJ2-2
d_call: .
v_call: TRBV6-1
cdr3_length: 13
cdr3_aa: ANSPLTGNTGELF

j_call: TRBJ2-3
d_call: .
v_call: TRBV28
cdr3_length: 11
cdr3_aa: ASSLRQTDTQY

j_call: TRBJ1-1
d_call: .
v_call: TRBV11-2
cdr3_length: 10
cdr3_aa: ASSPFREEAF

j_call: TRBJ1-1
d_call: .
v_call: TRBV7-7
cdr3_length: 11
cdr3_aa: ASSLRMNTEAF

j_call: TRBJ1-2
d_call: .
v_call: TRBV27
cdr3_length: 13
cdr3_aa: ASSLGRGPTYGYT

j_call: TRBJ1-5
d_call: .
v_call: TRBV18
cdr3_length: 14
cdr3_aa: ASSPPQVTGNQPQH

j_call: TRBJ1-2
d_call: .
v_call: TRBV28
cdr3_length: 12
cdr3_aa: ASSLPRGNYGYT

j_call: TRBJ2-2
d_call: TRBD1
v_call: TRBV10-3
cdr3_length: 12
cdr3_aa: AISDRGETGELF

j_call: TRBJ2-2
d_call: .
v_call: TRBV18
cdr3_length: 10
cdr3_aa: ASSSGKGELF

j_call: TRBJ1-2
d_call: .
v_call: TRBV28
cdr3_length: 10
cdr3_aa: ASSRRDYGYT

j_call: TRBJ2-2
d_call: TRBD2
v_call: TRBV9
cdr3_length: 14
cdr3_aa: ASSHPVAGGTGELF

j_call: TRBJ2-2
d_call: TRBD1
v_call: TRBV4-1
cdr3_length: 13
cdr3_aa: ASSQGQGSPGELF

j_call: TRBJ1-5
d_call: .
v_call: TRBV6-6
cdr3_length: 12
cdr3_aa: ASSYLGAGQPQH

j_call: TRBJ1-5
d_call: .
v_call: TRBV6-5
cdr3_length: 12
cdr3_aa: ASSYWQGDQPQH

j_call: TRBJ2-1
d_call: .
v_call: TRBV30
cdr3_length: 12
cdr3_aa: AWNSIRGFNEQF

j_call: TRBJ2-3
d_call: TRBD2
v_call: TRBV6-4
cdr3_length: 14
cdr3_aa: ASSDSQAGGPDTQY

j_call: TRBJ1-5
d_call: .
v_call: TRBV5-6
cdr3_length: 13
cdr3_aa: ASSLRGTRQQPQH

j_call: TRBJ1-4
d_call: .
v_call: TRBV11-2
cdr3_length: 14
cdr3_aa: ASSYGGPGSNEKLF

j_call: TRBJ2-5
d_call: TRBD1
v_call: TRBV19
cdr3_length: 15
cdr3_aa: ASSASGTGSGRGTQY

j_call: TRBJ1-5
d_call: .
v_call: TRBV6-5
cdr3_length: 10
cdr3_aa: ATTPGGLPQH